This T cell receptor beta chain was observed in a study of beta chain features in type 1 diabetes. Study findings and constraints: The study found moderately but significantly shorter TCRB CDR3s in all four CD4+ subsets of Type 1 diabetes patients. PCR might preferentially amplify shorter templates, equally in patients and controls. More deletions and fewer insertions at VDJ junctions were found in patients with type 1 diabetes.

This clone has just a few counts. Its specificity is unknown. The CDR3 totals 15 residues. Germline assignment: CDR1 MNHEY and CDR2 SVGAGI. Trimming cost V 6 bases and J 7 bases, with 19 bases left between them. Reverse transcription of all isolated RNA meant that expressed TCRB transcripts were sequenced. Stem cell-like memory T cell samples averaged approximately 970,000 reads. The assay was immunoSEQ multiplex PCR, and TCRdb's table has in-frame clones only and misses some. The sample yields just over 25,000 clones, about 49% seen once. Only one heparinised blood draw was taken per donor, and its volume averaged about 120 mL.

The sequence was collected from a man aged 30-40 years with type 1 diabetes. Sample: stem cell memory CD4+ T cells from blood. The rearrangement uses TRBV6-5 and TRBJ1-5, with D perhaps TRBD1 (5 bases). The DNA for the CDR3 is TGTGCCAGCAGCCGCGACCCAGGGAAGGGGCAGCCCCAGCATTTT. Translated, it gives CASSRDPGKGQPQHF.